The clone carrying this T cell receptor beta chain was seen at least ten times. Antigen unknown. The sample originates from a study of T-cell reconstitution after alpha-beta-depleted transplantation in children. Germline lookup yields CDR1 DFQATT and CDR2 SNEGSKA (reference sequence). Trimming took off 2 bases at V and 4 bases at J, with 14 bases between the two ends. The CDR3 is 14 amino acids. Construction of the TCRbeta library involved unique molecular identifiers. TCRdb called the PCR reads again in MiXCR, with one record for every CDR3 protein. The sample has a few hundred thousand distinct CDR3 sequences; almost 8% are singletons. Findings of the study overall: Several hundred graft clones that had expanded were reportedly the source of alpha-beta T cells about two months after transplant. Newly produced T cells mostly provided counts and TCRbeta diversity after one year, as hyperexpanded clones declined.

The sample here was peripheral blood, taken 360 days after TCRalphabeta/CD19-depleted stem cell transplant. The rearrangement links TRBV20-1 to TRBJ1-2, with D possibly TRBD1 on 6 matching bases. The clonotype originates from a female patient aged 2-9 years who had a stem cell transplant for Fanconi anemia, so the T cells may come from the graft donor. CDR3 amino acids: CSARSTAGAYGYTF. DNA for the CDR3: TGCAGTGCTAGATCGACGGCGGGGGCCTATGGCTACACCTTC.